This entry lists 17 T cell receptor beta chains sequenced from one sample in a study of cytomegalovirus exposure and HLA in healthy donors. The study ran its PCR with 60 Vbeta and 13 Jbeta primers. Profiling relied on immunoSEQ multiplex PCR, and the TCRdb table lists in-frame clones only, not all of them. The sample lists some 120,000 clones; around four fifths were seen once. The sequencing sample was made of PBMCs. The receptors were gathered from a man younger than 40 in good health and CMV-seronegative.

This rearrangement joins TRBV18 to TRBJ2-1; 9 bases map to TRBD2. This CDR3 spans 17 amino acids. Germline V CDR1 and CDR2: KGHSH, LQKENI. The junction had 10 bases not matched to a gene; V was cut back by 3 bases and J by 4 bases. The chain's CDR3 is CASSPGMGLAGYNEQFF. The CDR3, as DNA: TGTGCCAGCTCACCCGGTATGGGGCTAGCGGGATACAATGAGCAGTTCTTC.

The chain employs TRBV19 and TRBJ1-2, with 11 bases matching TRBD1. Germline CDR1 LNHDA, CDR2 SQIVND (reference sequence). CDR3 size: 14 residues. The trim removed 6 bases at V and 3 bases at J, leaving 3 bases unmatched. For the CDR3, the DNA is TGTGCCAGTAGCGGGACAGGGGGATACTATGGCTACACCTTC. Amino acids: CASSGTGGYYGYTF.

Only a few counts were recorded for this clone. This chain links TRBV28 with TRBJ1-6; TRBD1 agrees at 10 bases. Germline trimming cut 11 bases from V and 9 bases from J; bases unmatched to any gene: 13. The CDR3 is 15 residues long. Germline V gene data show CDR1 as MDHEN and CDR2 as SYDVKM. The CDR3 spells CAANSGQGNGSPLHF. The CDR3 coding sequence is TGTGCCGCAAACTCGGGACAGGGGAACGGTTCACCCCTCCACTTT.

The V call is TRBV30, the J call TRBJ1-2, with TRBD1 matching 11 bases. The CDR3 covers 13 residues. Unmatched junction bases numbered 8, after V lost 6 bases and J lost 8 bases. Germline CDR1 reads GTSNPN; CDR2 reads SVGIG (reference sequence). The DNA for the CDR3 is TGTGCCTGTCGTGGGACAGGGGGGTACGGCTACACCTTC. Its translation: CACRGTGGYGYTF.

V and J are TRBV7-9 and TRBJ1-2; 9 bases line up with TRBD1. The trim removed 3 bases at V and 5 bases at J, leaving 1 base unmatched. The length of the CDR3 is 13 residues. In germline, CDR1 is SEHNR, CDR2 FQNEAQ (reference sequence). The CDR3, as DNA: TGTGCCAGCAGCTTTGGGACAGGGTATGGCTACACCTTC. The encoded protein is CASSFGTGYGYTF.

The chain joins TRBV5-6 to TRBJ2-5, with 11 bases that match TRBD2. The CDR3 contains 16 residues. J was trimmed by 1 base and V by 1 base; bases with no gene match: 3. Germline lookup yields CDR1 SGHDT and CDR2 YYEEEE. The CDR3 protein is CASSLRLAGGQETQYF. Here the CDR3 DNA reads TGTGCCAGCAGCTTGAGGCTAGCGGGGGGCCAAGAGACCCAGTACTTC.

In regard to this clone: The junction differs from germline at one of its ends, possibly a read error. CDR3 coding DNA: TGCAGTGCTAGAGATGAGGGGGTAGTTTCCTTC. It translates to CSARDEGVVSF. V is TRBV20-1 and J is TRBJ2-7, with a possible D match to TRBD1 (6 bases). Germline V lookup: CDR1 DFQATT, CDR2 SNEGSKA (reference sequence). The CDR3 is made up of 11 amino acids.

This chain uses TRBV2 with TRBJ2-3; 10 nucleotides line up with TRBD2. V shed 5 bases and J 3 bases; nucleotides not matched to a gene: 5. Germline V gene lookup returns CDR1 SNHLY and CDR2 FYNNEI. The CDR3 runs 15 residues. In nucleotides, the CDR3 is TGTGCCAGCAGTCACTCGGGACTAGCGACAGATACGCAGTATTTT. It specifies CASSHSGLATDTQYF.

V and J are TRBV5-5 and TRBJ1-4, with D possibly being TRBD1 (6 bases). The CDR3 consists of 14 residues. The V gene lost 4 bases and the J gene lost 8 bases, with 15 bases spanning the gap. The germline V gene has CDR1 SGHKS and CDR2 YYEKEE (reference sequence). The CDR3 here is CASSLAGVGEKLFF. In nucleotides, the CDR3 is TGTGCCAGCAGCCTGGCAGGGGTGGGAGAAAAACTGTTTTTT.

This chain joins TRBV5-4 and TRBJ2-1; 10 nucleotides line up with TRBD2. Germline V CDR1 and CDR2: SGHNT, YYREEE (reference sequence). The CDR3 length is 15 residues. Germline trimming cut 2 bases from V and 7 bases from J; bases unmatched to any gene: 6. The CDR3: CASSFSSGGHNEQFF. The CDR3 region has the DNA TGTGCCAGCAGCTTCTCTAGCGGGGGTCATAATGAGCAGTTCTTC.

This clone was observed a few times. The V call is TRBV5-1, the J call TRBJ2-3; 7 bases agree with TRBD1. Germline CDR1 reads SGHRS; CDR2 reads YFSETQ. The V gene end was trimmed by 4 bases and the J gene end by 5 bases; junction bases not matched to a gene: 4. The CDR3 contains 13 residues. CDR3 residues: CASSTDRVDTQYF. The CDR3 DNA reads TGCGCCAGCAGCACCGACAGGGTAGATACGCAGTATTTT.

The V gene is TRBV13, the J gene TRBJ2-5, with D possibly matching TRBD2 (6 bases). Germline CDR1 is PRHDT and CDR2 is FYEKMQ (reference sequence). The CDR3 sequence is 15 residues long. V lost 6 bases to trimming and J lost 5 bases, with 19 bases between them. CDR3 coding DNA: TGTGCCAGCAGGTCAGGAGGGTCGGAGTTTGAGACCCAGTACTTC. Protein product: CASRSGGSEFETQYF.

The chain couples TRBV7-9 to TRBJ2-5; tentatively, D is TRBD2 (5 bases). The V gene lost 8 bases and the J gene lost 0 bases, with 13 bases spanning the gap. The CDR3 contains 14 residues. CDR1 is SEHNR, CDR2 FQNEAQ, per germline (reference sequence). The CDR3 DNA sequence: TGTGCCAGCGGACTCTCCGGGTACCAAGAGACCCAGTACTTC. As protein: CASGLSGYQETQYF.

On this clone itself: One end of the junction varies from germline; a read error may be responsible. This rearrangement joins TRBV5-1 to TRBJ2-6; maybe TRBD1 (6 bases). This CDR3 comprises 16 residues. The V gene's germline CDR1 is SGHRS and CDR2 YFSETQ. The CDR3 DNA reads TGCGCCAGCAGCTTGACAGGGAGCTCTGGGACCAACGTCCTGACTTTC. It encodes CASSLTGSSGTNVLTF.

This clone turned up a few times. The J gene is TRBJ2-2, the V gene TRBV4-3, with D perhaps TRBD2 (6 bases). V was clipped by 0 bases and J by 3 bases, with 17 bases between them. The CDR3 covers 18 residues. The germline CDR1 and CDR2 sequences are LGHNA and YSLEER. The CDR3 sequence: CASSQEIFRGKYTGELFF. The CDR3 DNA reads TGCGCCAGCAGCCAAGAGATTTTTCGGGGGAAGTACACCGGGGAGCTGTTTTTT.

This rearrangement joins TRBV18 to TRBJ2-1; D is undetermined. Germline V gives CDR1 KGHSH, CDR2 LQKENI. V was trimmed by 0 bases and J by 11 bases, leaving 11 bases between them. This CDR3 is 13 amino acids long. CDR3: CASSPPFQLQQFF. CDR3 in DNA: TGTGCCAGCTCACCACCGTTCCAGTTACAGCAGTTCTTC.

This rearrangement joins TRBV10-3 to TRBJ1-4, with TRBD1 as a possible D gene (6 bases). This CDR3 contains 15 residues. With 3 bases removed from V and 3 bases from J, the gap between germline ends came to 11 bases. Germline V gene lookup returns CDR1 ENHRY and CDR2 SYGVKD. The CDR3 here is CAISDPGGPNEKLFF. DNA of the CDR3: TGTGCCATCAGTGACCCCGGGGGGCCTAATGAAAAACTGTTTTTT.